This T cell receptor beta chain comes out of a study of CD8 T cells in Susac syndrome. RNA in amounts of about 0.45 to 1 ug was reverse transcribed with random hexamers. MiXCR, run by TCRdb on the immunoSEQ multiplex PCR reads, gives a single entry per CDR3 protein. The sample yields roughly 110,000 distinct CDR3 sequences, about nine tenths seen once. Sequencing targeted TCR beta in blood CD8+ and CD4+ T cells. This CDR3 has 18 amino acids. J was trimmed by 3 bases and V by 6 bases; bases with no gene match: 17. The germline V gene encodes CDR1 MNHNS and CDR2 SASEGT. Input material: CD8+ T cells from PBMCs. The receptor comes from a human donor in good health. The chain uses TRBV6-1 and TRBJ1-1; 9 bases are shared with TRBD1. This chain's CDR3 is CASRMTGGGTGMDTEAFF. In DNA form, the CDR3 reads TGTGCCAGCAGAATGACCGGGGGGGGGACAGGGATGGACACTGAAGCTTTCTTT.